Here is one T cell receptor (beta chain) with its context. TCRdb itself ran the RACE reads through MiXCR, one entry per CDR3 protein. This sample yields more than 100,000 distinct CDR3 sequences, of which approximately 15% are seen a single time; approximately 0.92% belongs to the top ten. The time point denotes: patch test 1, 2 weeks after DPC sensitization. The treatment: therapeutic diphenylcyclopropenone sensitization with weekly scalp DPC. The CDR3 covers 14 residues. V lost 2 bases and J 2 bases, leaving 12 bases between the germline ends. The germline CDR1 and CDR2 sequences are DFQATT and SNEGSKA (reference sequence). This record comes from a study of human T cells and chemical hapten exposure.

This rearrangement joins TRBV20-1 to TRBJ1-1; no reliable D call. The source of this sequence is a man aged 18-30 years with alopecia areata. Some clones in this sample may be carry-over from other donors' samples. The input for sequencing was whole blood, taken in connection with sensitization to the hapten diphenylcyclopropenone (DPC). This CDR3 reads CSARPGGVNTEAFF. In DNA form, the CDR3 reads TGCAGTGCTAGACCTGGAGGAGTCAACACTGAAGCTTTCTTT.